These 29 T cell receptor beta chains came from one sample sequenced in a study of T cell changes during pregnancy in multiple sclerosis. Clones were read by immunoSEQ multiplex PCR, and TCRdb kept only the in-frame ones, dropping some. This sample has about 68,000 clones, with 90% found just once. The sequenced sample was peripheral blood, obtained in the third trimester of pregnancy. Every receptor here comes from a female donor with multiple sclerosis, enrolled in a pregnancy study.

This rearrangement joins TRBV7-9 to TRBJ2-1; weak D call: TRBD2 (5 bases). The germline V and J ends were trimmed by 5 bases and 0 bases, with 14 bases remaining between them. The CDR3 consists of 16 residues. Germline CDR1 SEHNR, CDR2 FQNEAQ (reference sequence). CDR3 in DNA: TGTGCCAGCAGCGCACAGAGCGGTACCTCCTACAATGAGCAGTTCTTC. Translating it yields CASSAQSGTSYNEQFF. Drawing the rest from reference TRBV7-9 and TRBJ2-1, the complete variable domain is DTGVSQNPRHKITKRGQNVTFRCDPISEHNRLYWYRQTLGQGPEFLTYFQNEAQLEKSRLLSDRFSAERPKGSFSTLEIQRTEQGDSAMYLCASSAQSGTSYNEQFFGPGTRLTVL.

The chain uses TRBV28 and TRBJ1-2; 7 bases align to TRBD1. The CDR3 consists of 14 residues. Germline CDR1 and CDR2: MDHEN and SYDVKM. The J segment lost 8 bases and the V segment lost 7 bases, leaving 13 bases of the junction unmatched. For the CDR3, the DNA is TGTGCCAGCACCGCCGACAGGGTGTTAAGCGGCTACACCTTC. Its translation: CASTADRVLSGYTF.

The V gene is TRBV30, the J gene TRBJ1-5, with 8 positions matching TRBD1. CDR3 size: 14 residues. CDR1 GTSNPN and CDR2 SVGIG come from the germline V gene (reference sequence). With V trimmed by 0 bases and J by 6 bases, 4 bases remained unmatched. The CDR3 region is CAWSVETGVQPQHF. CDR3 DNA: TGTGCCTGGAGTGTAGAGACAGGGGTTCAGCCCCAGCATTTT.

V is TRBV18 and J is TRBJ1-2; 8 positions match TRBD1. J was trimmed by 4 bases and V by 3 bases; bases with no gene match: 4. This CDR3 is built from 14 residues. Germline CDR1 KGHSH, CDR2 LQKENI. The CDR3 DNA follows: TGTGCCAGCTCACCCAGGGGGCAAGTCTATGGCTACACCTTC. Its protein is CASSPRGQVYGYTF. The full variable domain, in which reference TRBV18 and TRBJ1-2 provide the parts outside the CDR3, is NAGVMQNPRHLVRRRGQEARLRCSPMKGHSHVYWYRQLPEEGLKFMVYLQKENIIDESGMPKERFSAEFPKEGPSILRIQQVVRGDSAAYFCASSPRGQVYGYTFGSGTRLTVV.

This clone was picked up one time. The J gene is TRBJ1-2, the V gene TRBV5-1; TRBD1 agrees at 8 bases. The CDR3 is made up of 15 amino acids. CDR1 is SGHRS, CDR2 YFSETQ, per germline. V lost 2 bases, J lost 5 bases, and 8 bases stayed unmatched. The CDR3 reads CASSFLTGEGYGYTF. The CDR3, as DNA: TGCGCCAGCAGCTTCTTGACAGGGGAAGGGTATGGCTACACCTTC.

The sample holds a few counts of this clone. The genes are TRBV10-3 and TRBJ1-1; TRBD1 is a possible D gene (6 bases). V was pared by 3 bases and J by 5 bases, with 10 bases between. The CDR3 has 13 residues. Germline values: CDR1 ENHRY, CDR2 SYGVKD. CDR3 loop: CAISETGRTEAFF. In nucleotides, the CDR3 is TGTGCCATCAGTGAAACAGGGCGTACTGAAGCTTTCTTT.

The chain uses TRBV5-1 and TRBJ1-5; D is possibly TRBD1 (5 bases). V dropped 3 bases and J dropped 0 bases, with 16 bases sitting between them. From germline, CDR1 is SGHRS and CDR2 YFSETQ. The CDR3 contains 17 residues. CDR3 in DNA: TGCGCCAGCAGCTGGGGGGGATTGATTTTTAGCAATCAGCCCCAGCATTTT. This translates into CASSWGGLIFSNQPQHF.

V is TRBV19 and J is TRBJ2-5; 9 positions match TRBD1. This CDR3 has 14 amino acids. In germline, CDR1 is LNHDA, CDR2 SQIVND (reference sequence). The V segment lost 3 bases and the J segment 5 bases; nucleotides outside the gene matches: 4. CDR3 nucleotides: TGTGCCAGTAGTATTGACAGGGGGATGGAGACCCAGTACTTC. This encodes CASSIDRGMETQYF.

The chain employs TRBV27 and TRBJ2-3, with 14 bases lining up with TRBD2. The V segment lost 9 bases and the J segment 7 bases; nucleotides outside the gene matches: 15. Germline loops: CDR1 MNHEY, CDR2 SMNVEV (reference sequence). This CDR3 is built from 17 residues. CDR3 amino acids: CARQFRKGTSGGNTQYF. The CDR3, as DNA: TGTGCCAGACAGTTTCGGAAAGGGACTAGCGGGGGAAATACGCAGTATTTT.

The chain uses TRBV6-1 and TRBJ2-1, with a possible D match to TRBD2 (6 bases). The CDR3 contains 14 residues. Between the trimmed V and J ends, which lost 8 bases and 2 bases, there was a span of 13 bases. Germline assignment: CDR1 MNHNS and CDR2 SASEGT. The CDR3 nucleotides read TGTGCCAGCTGGTCGGACTACCCCTACAATGAGCAGTTCTTC. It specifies CASWSDYPYNEQFF.

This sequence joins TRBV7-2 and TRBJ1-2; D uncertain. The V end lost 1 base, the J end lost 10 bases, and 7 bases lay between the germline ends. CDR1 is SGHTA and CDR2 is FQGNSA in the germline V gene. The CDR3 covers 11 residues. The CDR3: CASSLVVVYTF. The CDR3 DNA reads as TGTGCCAGCAGCTTAGTTGTAGTCTACACCTTC.

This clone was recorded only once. CDR3 loop: CASSLEGASSYTF. CDR3 sequence (DNA): TGTGCCAGCAGCTTAGAGGGGGCTTCAAGCTACACCTTC. The genes are TRBV11-2 and TRBJ1-2, with D perhaps matching TRBD1 (6 bases). In germline, CDR1 is SGHAT, CDR2 FQNNGV. Trimming shortened V by 0 bases and J by 9 bases, and 11 bases separated the two germline ends. CDR3 length equals 13 residues.

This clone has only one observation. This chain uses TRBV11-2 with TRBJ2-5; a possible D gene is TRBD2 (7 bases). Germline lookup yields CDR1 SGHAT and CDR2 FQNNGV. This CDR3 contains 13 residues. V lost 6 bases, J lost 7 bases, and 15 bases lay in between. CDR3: CASSALATGTQYF. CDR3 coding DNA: TGTGCCAGCAGTGCACTAGCGACAGGGACCCAGTACTTC.

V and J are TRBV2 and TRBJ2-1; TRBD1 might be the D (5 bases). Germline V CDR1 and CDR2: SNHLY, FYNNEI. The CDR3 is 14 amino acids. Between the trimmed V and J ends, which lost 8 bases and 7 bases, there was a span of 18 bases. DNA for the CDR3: TGTGCCAGCCTGGGGCCCCTCGTAGGGAATGAGCAGTTCTTC. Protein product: CASLGPLVGNEQFF.

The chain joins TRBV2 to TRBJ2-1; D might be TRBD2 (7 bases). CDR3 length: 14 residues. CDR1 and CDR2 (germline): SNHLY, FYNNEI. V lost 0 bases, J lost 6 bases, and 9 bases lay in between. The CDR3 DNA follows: TGTGCCAGCAGTGAAGCGGGGGGGCTCAATGAGCAGTTCTTC. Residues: CASSEAGGLNEQFF.

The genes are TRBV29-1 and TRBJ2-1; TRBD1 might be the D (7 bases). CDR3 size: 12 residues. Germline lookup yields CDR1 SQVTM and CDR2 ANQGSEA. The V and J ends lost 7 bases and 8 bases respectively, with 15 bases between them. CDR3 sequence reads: CSAQGGGDEQFF. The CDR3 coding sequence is TGCAGCGCCCAAGGGGGCGGGGATGAGCAGTTCTTC.

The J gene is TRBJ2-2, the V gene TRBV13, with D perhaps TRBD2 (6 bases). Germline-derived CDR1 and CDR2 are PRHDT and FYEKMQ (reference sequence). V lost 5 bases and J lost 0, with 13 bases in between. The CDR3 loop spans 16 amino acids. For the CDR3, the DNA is TGTGCCAGCAGCCCGCTTAGCGGAACGAACACCGGGGAGCTGTTTTTT. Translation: CASSPLSGTNTGELFF.

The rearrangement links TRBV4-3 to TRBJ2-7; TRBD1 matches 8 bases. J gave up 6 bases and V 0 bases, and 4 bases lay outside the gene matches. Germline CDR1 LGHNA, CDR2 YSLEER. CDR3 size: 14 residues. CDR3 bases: TGCGCCAGCAGCCAAGATGCGGGACAGGTCGAGCAGTACTTC. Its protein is CASSQDAGQVEQYF.

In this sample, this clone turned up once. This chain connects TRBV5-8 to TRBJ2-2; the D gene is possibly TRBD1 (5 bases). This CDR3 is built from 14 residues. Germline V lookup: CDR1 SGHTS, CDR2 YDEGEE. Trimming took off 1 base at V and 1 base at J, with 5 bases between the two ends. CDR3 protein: CASSLTGNTGELFF. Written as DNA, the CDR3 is TGTGCCAGCAGCTTGACAGGGAACACCGGGGAGCTGTTTTTT. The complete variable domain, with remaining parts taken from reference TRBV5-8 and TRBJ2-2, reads EAGVTQSPTHLIKTRGQQATLRCSPISGHTSVYWYQQALGLGLQFLLWYDEGEERNRGNFPPRFSGRQFPNYSSELNVNALELEDSALYLCASSLTGNTGELFFGEGSRLTVL.

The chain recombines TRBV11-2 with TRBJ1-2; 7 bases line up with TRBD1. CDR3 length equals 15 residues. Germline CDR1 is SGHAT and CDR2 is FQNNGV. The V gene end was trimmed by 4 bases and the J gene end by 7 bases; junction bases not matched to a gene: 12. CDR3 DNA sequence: TGTGCCAGCAGCTCACCCCCAGGGGGTTCCTCTGGCTACACCTTC. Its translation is CASSSPPGGSSGYTF.

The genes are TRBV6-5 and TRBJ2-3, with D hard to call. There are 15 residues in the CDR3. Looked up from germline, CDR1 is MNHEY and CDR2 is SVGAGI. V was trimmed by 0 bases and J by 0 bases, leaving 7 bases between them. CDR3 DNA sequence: TGTGCCAGCAGTTACTCGTTACTGAGCACAGATACGCAGTATTTT. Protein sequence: CASSYSLLSTDTQYF.

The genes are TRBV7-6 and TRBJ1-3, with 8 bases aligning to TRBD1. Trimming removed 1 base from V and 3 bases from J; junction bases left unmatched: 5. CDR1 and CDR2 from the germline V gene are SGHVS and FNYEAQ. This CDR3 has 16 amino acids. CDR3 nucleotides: TGTGCCAGCAGCTTAGGACAGGGGAATAGTGGAAACACCATATATTTT. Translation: CASSLGQGNSGNTIYF.

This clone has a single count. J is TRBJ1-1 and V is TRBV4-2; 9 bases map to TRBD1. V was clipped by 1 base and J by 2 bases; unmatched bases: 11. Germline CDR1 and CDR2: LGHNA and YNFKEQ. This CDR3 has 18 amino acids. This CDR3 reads CASSQGLGQGGFNTEAFF. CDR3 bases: TGTGCCAGCAGCCAAGGTTTGGGACAGGGTGGGTTTAACACTGAAGCTTTCTTT.

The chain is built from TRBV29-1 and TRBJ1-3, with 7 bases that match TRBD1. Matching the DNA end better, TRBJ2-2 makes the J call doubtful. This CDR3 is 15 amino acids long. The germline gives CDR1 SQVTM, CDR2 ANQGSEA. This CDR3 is CSVRGTGVSTGELFF. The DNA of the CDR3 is TGCAGCGTCCGCGGCACAGGGGTCAGCACCGGGGAGCTGTTTTTT.

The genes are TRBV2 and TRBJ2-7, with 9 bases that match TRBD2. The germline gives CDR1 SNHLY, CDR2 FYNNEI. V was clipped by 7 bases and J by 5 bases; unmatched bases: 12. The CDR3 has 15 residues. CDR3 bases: TGTGCCAGCACCGCCAGCGGGAGGACCCGGGACGAGCAGTACTTC. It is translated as CASTASGRTRDEQYF.

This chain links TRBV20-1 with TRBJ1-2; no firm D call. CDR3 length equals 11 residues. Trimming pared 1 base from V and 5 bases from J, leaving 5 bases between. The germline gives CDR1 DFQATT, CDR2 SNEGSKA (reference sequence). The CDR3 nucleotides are TGCAGTGCTAGAGGCAGATATGGCTACACCTTC. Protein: CSARGRYGYTF.

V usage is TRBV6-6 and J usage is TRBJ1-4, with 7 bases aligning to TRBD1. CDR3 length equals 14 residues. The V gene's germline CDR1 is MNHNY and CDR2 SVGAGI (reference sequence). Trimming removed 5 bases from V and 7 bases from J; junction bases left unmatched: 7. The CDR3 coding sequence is TGTGCCAGCAGTGACAAGGGGGCGGGTGAAAAACTGTTTTTT. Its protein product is CASSDKGAGEKLFF.

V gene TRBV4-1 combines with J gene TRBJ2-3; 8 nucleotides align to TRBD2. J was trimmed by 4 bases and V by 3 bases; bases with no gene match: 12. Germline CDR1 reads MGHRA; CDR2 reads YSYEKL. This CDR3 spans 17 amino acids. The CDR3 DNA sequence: TGCGCCAGCAGCCAGGATCAGACTAGCGAGGACTCAGATACGCAGTATTTT. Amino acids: CASSQDQTSEDSDTQYF.

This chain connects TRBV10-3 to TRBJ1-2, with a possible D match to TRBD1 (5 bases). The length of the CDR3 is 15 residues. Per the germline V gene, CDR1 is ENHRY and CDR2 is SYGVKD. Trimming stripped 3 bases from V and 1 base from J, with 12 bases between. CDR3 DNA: TGTGCCATCAGTGACCCCGACAGAAGTAACTATGGCTACACCTTC. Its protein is CAISDPDRSNYGYTF.